The entry below gives a single T cell receptor (beta chain) sequence along with its context. Its antigen is unidentified. The sample originates from a study of cytomegalovirus exposure and HLA in healthy donors. Whole-study findings and limits: Earlier analysis yielded a pattern in which most TCR beta V segments were productive about 87% or about 30% of the time.

In germline, CDR1 is KGHSH, CDR2 LQKENI. This CDR3 is 15 amino acids long. V lost 3 bases and J lost 5; bases outside the gene matches: 1. Vbeta (60) and Jbeta (13) primers were used in the PCR. Some clones are missing from TCRdb's copy, which holds only in-frame ones; the method was immunoSEQ multiplex PCR. This sample has 75,000 to 95,000 clones, with less than 65% found just once. This TCR was sampled from a woman in her 30s in good health and CMV-seronegative. V usage is TRBV18 and J usage is TRBJ2-7; TRBD2 agrees at 16 bases. Sequenced: PBMCs. This CDR3 reads CASSPGLAGGDEQYF. CDR3 coding DNA: TGTGCCAGCTCACCGGGACTAGCGGGAGGGGACGAGCAGTACTTC.